Given below is one T cell receptor beta chain in context. This entry comes from a study of T cells in Graves' hyperthyroidism and ophthalmopathy. Overall study context: Peripheral blood was secured at the point of initial diagnosis, before any treatment.

The CDR3 is made up of 12 amino acids. V lost 5 bases, J lost 4 bases, and 11 bases lay in between. Germline values: CDR1 GTSNPN, CDR2 SVGIG (reference sequence). Amplification of TCR beta CDR3 regions used RNA as the template. Carried out on the TCR CDR3, a first-round RT-PCR used the HTBI primer set. TCRdb re-called the multiplex PCR reads with MiXCR, one entry per CDR3 protein. The repertoire holds some 500,000 distinct CDR3 sequences, with around 16% as singletons. Source material: blood. The sequence was obtained from a woman between 25 and 40 years old with Graves' ophthalmopathy. The J gene is TRBJ1-1, the V gene TRBV30, with D possibly being TRBD1 (5 bases). The CDR3 coding sequence is TGTGCCTGGGGTGCCGGGGGCACTGAAGCTTTCTTT. Translated, it gives CAWGAGGTEAFF. The full variable domain, completed using reference TRBV30 and TRBJ1-1, is SQTIHQWPATLVQPVGSPLSLECTVEGTSNPNLYWYRQAAGRGLQLLFYSVGIGQISSEVPQNLSASRPQDRQFILSSKKLLLSDSGFYLCAWGAGGTEAFFGQGTRLTVV.